The rows below give T cell receptor beta chains drawn from one sample of a study of vaccination effects on CD4 cells after COVID-19. TCRdb keeps only in-frame clones here, not all; method: immunoSEQ multiplex PCR. The table shows 72,000 or so clones, with about 74% occurring only once. The antigens of these receptors remain unknown. The sample in question was CD4+ T cells from PBMCs cultured without peptide, obtained after COVID-19 vaccination. These receptors were taken from a human donor who received a COVID-19 vaccine. CDR3s include the opening cysteine and the closing phenylalanine or tryptophan. The D gene is left open where the match is weak. Not all rows give a size; the values are once, few, many and, for expanded clones, a class.

size: once
D: .
J: TRBJ2-5
V: TRBV5-1
CDR3: CASSLPGGQETQYF
DNA: TGCGCCAGCAGCTTACCCGGGGGCCAAGAGACCCAGTACTTC

size: medium-sized
D: .
J: TRBJ1-6
V: TRBV20-1
CDR3: CSASQGSSYNSPLHF
DNA: TGCAGTGCTAGTCAGGGCAGCTCCTATAATTCACCCCTCCACTTT

size: .
D: .
J: TRBJ1-5
V: TRBV15
CDR3: CATSGFDRGNQPQHF
DNA: TGTGCCACCAGCGGCTTCGACAGAGGCAATCAGCCCCAGCATTTT

size: .
D: TRBD1
J: TRBJ1-1
V: TRBV7-7
CDR3: CASSLTPGTGGDLLRSTEAFF
DNA: TGTGCCAGCAGCCTCACTCCCGGGACAGGGGGTGACCTATTGAGGAGTACTGAAGCTTTCTTT

size: .
D: .
J: TRBJ1-2
V: TRBV9
CDR3: CASSVDAKGYGYTF
DNA: TGTGCCAGCAGCGTAGACGCCAAAGGGTATGGCTACACCTTC

size: .
D: .
J: TRBJ1-2
V: TRBV2
CDR3: CASSLWMGAGRFEGYTF
DNA: TGTGCCAGCAGTCTATGGATGGGGGCAGGGCGGTTTGAAGGCTACACCTTC

size: .
D: TRBD2
J: TRBJ2-3
V: TRBV6-5
CDR3: CASSYRGGSSTDTQYF
DNA: TGTGCCAGCAGTTACCGGGGGGGTTCTAGCACAGATACGCAGTATTTT

size: once
D: TRBD2
J: TRBJ2-5
V: TRBV5-1
CDR3: CASSLGSGGTETQYF
DNA: TGCGCCAGCAGCTTGGGGAGCGGGGGGACGGAGACCCAGTACTTC

size: .
D: .
J: TRBJ1-2
V: TRBV6-4
CDR3: CASSDGNIGGYGYTF
DNA: TGTGCCAGCAGTGACGGTAATATAGGTGGCTATGGCTACACCTTC

size: .
D: .
J: TRBJ1-2
V: TRBV19
CDR3: CASSIFGHSNYGYTF
DNA: TGTGCCAGTAGTATATTCGGACACTCTAACTATGGCTACACCTTC

size: few
D: .
J: TRBJ1-2
V: TRBV11-3
CDR3: CASSPLDRTNYGYTF
DNA: TGTGCCAGCAGCCCACTGGACCGAACTAACTATGGCTACACCTTC

size: once
D: .
J: TRBJ1-3
V: TRBV18
CDR3: CASSPLGGPLSGNTIYF
DNA: TGTGCCAGCTCACCACTCGGGGGCCCCCTCTCTGGAAACACCATATATTTT

size: .
D: TRBD1
J: TRBJ1-4
V: TRBV19
CDR3: CASSMGQNEKLFF
DNA: TGTGCCAGTAGTATGGGACAGAATGAAAAACTGTTTTTT

size: .
D: .
J: TRBJ2-5
V: TRBV5-6
CDR3: CASSPLGLKTQYF
DNA: TGTGCCAGCAGTCCACTAGGCTTAAAGACCCAGTACTTC

size: .
D: .
J: TRBJ2-5
V: TRBV7-2
CDR3: CASSPEYLQETQYF
DNA: TGTGCCAGCAGCCCGGAGTACCTCCAAGAGACCCAGTACTTC

size: .
D: .
J: TRBJ2-5
V: TRBV24-1
CDR3: CATSDTKGSSVQETQYF
DNA: TGTGCCACCAGTGACACCAAGGGGTCCTCTGTACAAGAGACCCAGTACTTC

size: few
D: TRBD1
J: TRBJ2-5
V: TRBV2
CDR3: CATGDRGETQYF
DNA: TGTGCCACCGGGGACAGGGGAGAGACCCAGTACTTC

size: few
D: TRBD1
J: TRBJ1-1
V: TRBV10-2
CDR3: CASSNRGANTEAFF
DNA: TGCGCCAGCAGTAACAGGGGGGCGAACACTGAAGCTTTCTTT

size: .
D: .
J: TRBJ1-6
V: TRBV10-2
CDR3: CASSTGTGNSPLHF
DNA: TGCGCCAGCAGCACCGGGACCGGTAATTCACCCCTCCACTTT

size: once
D: TRBD2
J: TRBJ2-2
V: TRBV2
CDR3: CASSTERGGNTGELFF
DNA: TGTGCCAGCAGTACGGAGCGGGGGGGGAACACCGGGGAGCTGTTTTTT

size: .
D: .
J: TRBJ2-2
V: TRBV21-1
CDR3: CASSPALRTGAPGELFF
DNA: TGTGCCAGCAGCCCGGCTCTGAGGACAGGGGCCCCCGGGGAGCTGTTTTTT

size: .
D: .
J: TRBJ1-3
V: TRBV14
CDR3: CASSQDIAGGRRNTIYF
DNA: TGTGCCAGCAGCCAAGATATAGCAGGCGGCCGAAGAAACACCATATATTTT

size: .
D: .
J: TRBJ1-1
V: TRBV5-6
CDR3: CASSLLGVGGTEAFF
DNA: TGTGCCAGCAGCCTCCTTGGGGTAGGGGGCACTGAAGCTTTCTTT

size: .
D: .
J: TRBJ2-1
V: TRBV7-9
CDR3: CASTQARTLSIGEQFF
DNA: TGTGCCAGCACCCAAGCCAGGACACTAAGTATCGGTGAGCAGTTCTTC

size: .
D: .
J: TRBJ2-4
V: TRBV29-1
CDR3: CSVRGAKNIQYF
DNA: TGCAGCGTAAGGGGGGCCAAAAACATTCAGTACTTC

size: .
D: .
J: TRBJ2-2
V: TRBV9
CDR3: CASSVGLTLKNTGELFF
DNA: TGTGCCAGCAGCGTAGGTCTGACCCTAAAGAACACCGGGGAGCTGTTTTTT

size: .
D: .
J: TRBJ2-2
V: TRBV10-3
CDR3: CATGSGGAGELFF
DNA: TGTGCCACCGGATCGGGTGGGGCCGGGGAGCTGTTTTTT

size: few
D: .
J: TRBJ2-2
V: TRBV5-5
CDR3: CASRSTGTGELFF
DNA: TGTGCCAGCAGGTCTACCGGGACCGGGGAGCTGTTTTTT

size: once
D: .
J: TRBJ2-5
V: TRBV5-1
CDR3: CASSLARSAVGQETQYF
DNA: TGCGCCAGCAGCTTGGCCCGTAGCGCGGTGGGCCAAGAGACCCAGTACTTC

size: few
D: .
J: TRBJ2-2
V: TRBV5-5
CDR3: CASSLVGSYGGELFF
DNA: TGTGCCAGCAGCTTGGTGGGTAGTTATGGCGGGGAGCTGTTTTTT

size: .
D: .
J: TRBJ1-4
V: TRBV24-1
CDR3: CATSDRGQQEGNCFF
DNA: .

size: .
D: .
J: TRBJ1-3
V: TRBV6-5
CDR3: CASSLSGNTIYF
DNA: TGTGCCAGCTCCCTCTCTGGAAACACCATATATTTT